The clone carrying this T cell receptor beta chain came up once. Its antigen remains unidentified. The data originate from a study of T cell repertoires in cytomegalovirus infection. The CDR3 runs to 15 residues. The trim removed 7 bases at V and 6 bases at J, leaving 14 bases unmatched. From germline, CDR1 is SGHRS and CDR2 YFSETQ. One entry per CDR3 protein, called by TCRdb with MiXCR from the reads. Here the sample spans some 500,000 distinct CDR3 sequences, approximately 40% being singletons. The source of this sequence is a human donor in good health (CMV status not recorded). Some clones in this sample may be carry-over from other donors' samples. V is TRBV5-1 and J is TRBJ2-7, with 9 bases fitting TRBD1. The sequenced sample was cultured PBMCs, obtained from culture after CMV antigen stimulation. CDR3: CASGHRGQGRTEQYF. CDR3 sequence (DNA): TGCGCCAGCGGCCACCGCGGACAGGGGCGAACCGAGCAGTACTTC. Complete variable domain (other parts from reference TRBV5-1 and TRBJ2-7): KAGVTQTPRYLIKTRGQQVTLSCSPISGHRSVSWYQQTPGQGLQFLFEYFSETQRNKGNFPGRFSGRQFSNSRSEMNVSTLELGDSALYLCASGHRGQGRTEQYFGPGTRLTVT.